A selection of T cell receptor beta chains follows, all from one sample in a study of CD8+CD57+ T cells in acquired aplastic anemia. MiXCR, run by TCRdb on the reads, gives a single entry per CDR3 protein. Among 160,000 or so distinct CDR3 sequences listed, 71% were seen once. The sample taken for sequencing was sorted CD4+, CD8+, or CD8+CD57+ T cells (not recorded which) from PBMCs. Receptor source: a human donor with aplastic anemia. CDR3s include the opening cysteine and the closing phenylalanine or tryptophan. The D gene is left open where the match is weak. Clone size is stated in some rows and not others, as once, few, many or a class when expanded.

cdr3_length	d_call	clone_size	j_call	v_call	cdr3_aa	cdr3_nt
12	.	.	TRBJ1-5	TRBV3-1	CASSQPGQPQHF	TGTGCCAGCAGCCAACCCGGCCAGCCCCAGCATTTT
11	.	few	TRBJ2-2	TRBV2	CASRTAGELFF	TGTGCCAGCAGGACTGCCGGGGAGCTGTTTTTT
12	.	.	TRBJ1-1	TRBV20-1	CSALEPGTEAFF	TGCAGTGCCTTAGAACCCGGCACTGAAGCTTTCTTT
14	TRBD1	.	TRBJ2-5	TRBV20-1	CSARIWDRQETQYF	TGCAGTGCCCGGATATGGGACAGGCAAGAGACCCAGTACTTC
17	.	.	TRBJ1-5	TRBV2	CASSIGPPPYSNQPQHF	TGTGCCAGCAGTATTGGACCGCCCCCCTATAGCAATCAGCCCCAGCATTTT
12	.	few	TRBJ2-7	TRBV6-5	CASSYASYEQYF	TGTGCCAGCAGTTACGCCTCCTACGAGCAGTACTTC
13	.	few	TRBJ2-3	TRBV2	CASNRGRTDTQYF	TGTGCCAGCAATAGGGGTCGCACAGATACGCAGTATTTT
14	TRBD2	.	TRBJ2-7	TRBV7-2	CASSLGGLKNEQYF	TGTGCCAGCAGCTTGGGGGGGTTAAAGAACGAGCAGTACTTC
15	TRBD1	.	TRBJ2-7	TRBV9	CASSVDQGVPYEQYF	TGTGCCAGCAGCGTAGATCAGGGGGTTCCCTACGAGCAGTACTTC
14	TRBD1	.	TRBJ1-1	TRBV2	CARSEQGAGTEAFF	TGTGCCAGGAGCGAACAGGGGGCCGGCACTGAAGCTTTCTTT
14	TRBD2	.	TRBJ2-1	TRBV20-1	CSARVAGYYNEQFF	TGCAGTGCTAGAGTAGCGGGATATTACAATGAGCAGTTCTTC
13	.	.	TRBJ2-5	TRBV7-3	CASSRDTQETQYF	TGTGCCAGCAGCAGGGACACCCAAGAGACCCAGTACTTC
17	.	few	TRBJ2-2	TRBV9	CASSVGGRGTNTGELFF	TGTGCCAGCAGCGTAGGAGGTCGCGGTACGAACACCGGGGAGCTGTTTTTT
14	TRBD2	few	TRBJ2-7	TRBV2	CASSEAAGVYEQYF	TGTGCCAGCAGTGAAGCAGCGGGAGTCTACGAGCAGTACTTC
14	.	.	TRBJ2-1	TRBV25-1	CASSELKRGLEQFF	TGTGCCAGCAGTGAATTAAAACGAGGATTGGAGCAGTTCTTC
13	.	.	TRBJ2-1	TRBV11-2	CASSLTGPYEQFF	TGTGCCAGCAGCCTTACAGGGCCCTACGAGCAGTTCTTC
15	TRBD2	.	TRBJ2-7	TRBV28	CASSSPTSGREEQYF	TGTGCCAGCAGTTCCCCGACTAGCGGGAGAGAAGAGCAGTACTTC
14	.	.	TRBJ2-3	TRBV11-2	CASSLDSVADTQYF	TGTGCCAGCAGCTTAGATTCGGTAGCAGATACGCAGTATTTT
16	.	.	TRBJ2-5	TRBV9	CASSASQYTPGETQYF	TGTGCCAGCAGCGCATCACAGTACACACCTGGGGAGACCCAGTACTTC
13	.	.	TRBJ1-2	TRBV20-1	CSARPSNNYGYTF	TGCAGTGCTAGACCAAGCAATAACTATGGCTACACCTTC
13	.	few	TRBJ2-1	TRBV24-1	CATSDLVSREQFF	TGTGCCACCAGTGATTTGGTTAGCCGTGAGCAGTTCTTC
13	.	.	TRBJ1-2	TRBV29-1	CSVPGRVLGGYTF	TGCAGCGTTCCAGGGAGGGTACTCGGTGGCTACACCTTC